The clone carrying this T cell receptor beta chain was found many times. What it binds is not known. These data come from a study of tumor-infiltrating lymphocytes in primary liver carcinoma. Study at large: Patients of both sexes were 30 to 69 years old.

Out of unsorted whole blood came the blood RNA, and germline DNA was extracted as well. Around 3.7 milliliters of peripheral blood were gathered ahead of the operation. General study findings and limits: Pairs comparing tumor with adjacent tissue or blood overlapped less than pairs drawn from tumor regions.

V was clipped by 2 bases and J by 7 bases, with 12 bases between them. The germline CDR1 and CDR2 sequences are ENHRY and SYGVKD. CDR3 length equals 15 residues. Using a constant-region primer together with ProtoScript II reverse transcriptase, TCR beta cDNA was made from around 500 ng of total RNA. Slightly modified ARM-PCR with three nested multiplex PCR rounds yielded TCR beta libraries. Primers for the first two PCR rounds were TRBV1-TRBV30 forward primers and a C-beta reverse primer (about 10 cycles per round). In TCRdb, the multiplex PCR reads were re-called with MiXCR into one record per CDR3 protein. The repertoire includes 200,000 or so distinct CDR3 sequences, about two thirds of them detected once, and about 7.1% sits in the top ten.

The source is a woman aged 55-69 years with primary liver carcinoma and hepatitis B virus infection. Sequencing used peripheral blood. The chain uses TRBV10-3 and TRBJ1-6; no clear D gene. The CDR3 DNA follows: TGTGCCATCAGTGAGGAAGCAACAGCCAATTCACCCCTCCACTTT. Its protein product is CAISEEATANSPLHF.